This T cell receptor beta chain was observed in a study of T cell repertoires in cytomegalovirus infection. Study-wide context: Alongside well-studied HLA-B-restricted CMV epitopes, recently identified HLA-C-restricted CMV epitopes were also used. Indicated by public TCR beta signatures were CMV infection and matching HLA type.

TCRdb re-called the reads through MiXCR, storing one row per CDR3 protein. The data contain some 940,000 distinct CDR3 sequences, approximately 31% of them singletons. Unmatched junction bases numbered 12, after V lost 1 base and J lost 7 bases. The CDR3 totals 17 residues. CDR1 and CDR2 (germline): DFQATT, SNEGSKA (reference sequence). With respect to this clonotype: Its target is not known.

Sequenced here: cultured CD8+ T cells from PBMCs, sampled from culture after CMV antigen stimulation. The sequence was collected from a human donor in good health (CMV status not recorded). Some clones in this sample may be carry-over from other donors' samples. The chain has TRBV20-1 and TRBJ1-5; 11 bases map to TRBD1. CDR3 DNA sequence: TGCAGTGCTAGAGGTCTCGCAAATCGGGACAGGGGGCAGCCCCAGCATTTT. Translation gives CSARGLANRDRGQPQHF.